This T cell receptor beta chain was retrieved from a study of T cells in Graves' hyperthyroidism and ophthalmopathy. This clonotype was detected many times. Its antigen is as yet unknown. CDR1 is DFQATT and CDR2 is SNEGSKA in the germline V gene (reference sequence). V gave up 6 bases and J gave up 0 bases, with 18 bases separating them. The CDR3 is 15 amino acids. Researchers took RNA transcripts and amplified the TCR beta CDR3 regions from them. An initial round of RT-PCR targeting the TCR CDR3 relied on the HTBI primer set. TCRdb recomputed calls from the multiplex PCR reads with MiXCR, one row per CDR3 protein. Of roughly 500,000 distinct CDR3 sequences listed, about 45% are singletons. General study findings and limits: Most thyroid clonotypes expanded above 0.001 were also detected in blood. In the analysis, a 13 V-J model separated ophthalmopathy from stable hyperthyroidism.

Exclusions: uncontrolled infection, other autoimmune disease, pregnancy, lactation. In making diagnoses, clinical symptoms, serum thyroxine and TRAb, thyroid ultrasound and orbital computed tomography were all used. The V gene is TRBV20-1, the J gene TRBJ2-7; the D is unclear. Sequencing was performed on peripheral blood or thyroid tissue (not recorded which). This TCR came from an adult woman with Graves' disease, either hyperthyroidism or ophthalmopathy (not recorded which). CDR3 protein: CSAPLKNGPSYEQYF. The CDR3, as DNA: TGCAGTGCCCCGCTTAAAAACGGCCCCTCCTACGAGCAGTACTTC.